This TCR beta chain was sequenced during a study of control samples from healthy donors and cancer patients. There are 16 residues in the CDR3. Germline V gene lookup returns CDR1 SGHRS and CDR2 YFSETQ. V gave up 0 bases and J gave up 1 base, with 11 bases separating them. Generated by immunoSEQ multiplex PCR, the TCRdb table keeps only in-frame clones and is missing some. The data show about 150,000 clones, just under 95% seen once. The sequence was obtained from a woman aged 40 to 49 in good health. Sequenced material: blood. This chain links TRBV5-1 with TRBJ2-1, with D perhaps matching TRBD2 (6 bases). DNA for the CDR3: TGCGCCAGCAGCTTGGCCGGGAGATCATCCTACAATGAGCAGTTCTTC. Its translation: CASSLAGRSSYNEQFF.